Listed below are T cell receptor beta chains from one sample, sequenced in a study of CD8+CD57+ T cells in acquired aplastic anemia. MiXCR was run by TCRdb on the reads, yielding one entry per CDR3 protein. The sample has 400,000 to 600,000 distinct CDR3 sequences; less than 35% are singletons. The specimen sequenced was sorted CD4+, CD8+, or CD8+CD57+ T cells (not recorded which) from PBMCs. The receptors come from a human donor with aplastic anemia. Both conserved end residues are part of each CDR3. The D gene is left open where the match is weak. Expanded clones are given a class, and other clones once, few, many or no size at all.

j_call,clone_size,d_call,v_call,cdr3_aa,cdr3_nt
TRBJ1-2,few,TRBD1,TRBV4-1,CASRSIIGTDYGYTF,TGCGCCAGCAGAAGTATCATCGGGACAGATTATGGCTACACCTTC
TRBJ2-7,many,TRBD1,TRBV2,CASSDGQAVYEQYF,TGTGCCAGCAGTGACGGACAGGCCGTCTACGAGCAGTACTTC
TRBJ1-6,-,TRBD1,TRBV20-1,CSAPGGRQGNSPLHF,TGCAGTGCCCCCGGGGGGAGACAGGGGAATTCACCCCTCCACTTT
TRBJ1-6,-,-,TRBV3-1,CASSQSTLSPLHF,TGTGCCAGCAGCCAATCTACGCTTTCACCCCTCCACTTT
TRBJ2-1,few,TRBD2,TRBV5-1,CASSISGPSIYNEQFF,TGCGCCAGCAGCATTAGCGGGCCCTCTATCTACAATGAGCAGTTCTTC
TRBJ2-3,many,TRBD2,TRBV10-2,CASSSSGGATDTQYF,TGCGCCAGCAGTTCCAGCGGGGGGGCAACAGATACGCAGTATTTT
TRBJ2-7,many,TRBD2,TRBV4-2,CASSRESGTSGGLYEQYF,TGTGCCAGCAGCCGCGAATCCGGGACTAGCGGGGGATTGTACGAGCAGTACTTC
TRBJ2-7,-,-,TRBV3-1,CASSQRRVEGEQYF,TGTGCCAGCAGCCAAAGACGGGTTGAAGGCGAGCAGTACTTC
TRBJ1-1,many,-,TRBV2,CASRDRTGNTEAFF,TGTGCCAGCAGGGATCGGACGGGGAACACTGAAGCTTTCTTT
TRBJ1-1,many,-,TRBV29-1,CSVAGMMNTEAFF,TGCAGCGTTGCGGGGATGATGAACACTGAAGCTTTCTTT
TRBJ2-3,-,-,TRBV24-1,CATQKTGISYNEQYF,TGTGCCACCCAAAAAACAGGGATTTCCTACAATGAGCAGTATTTT
TRBJ1-2,many,-,TRBV24-1,CATSAPTTNYGYTF,TGTGCCACCAGTGCCCCGACAACGAACTATGGCTACACCTTC
TRBJ1-6,many,-,TRBV20-1,CSARDRHNSPLHF,TGCAGTGCTAGGGACAGACATAATTCACCCCTCCACTTT
TRBJ1-1,-,-,TRBV10-3,CASKGATEAFF,TGTGCCAGCAAAGGGGCCACTGAAGCTTTCTTT
TRBJ2-4,-,TRBD1,TRBV20-1,CSARITGGNIQYF,TGCAGTGCTAGAATAACAGGGGGCAACATTCAGTACTTC
TRBJ2-7,few,TRBD1,TRBV11-2,CASSSRDRAVYEQYF,TGTGCCAGCAGCTCCCGGGACAGGGCTGTCTACGAGCAGTACTTC
TRBJ2-3,-,TRBD2,TRBV29-1,CSAPTSGTDTQYF,TGCAGCGCCCCGACTAGCGGGACAGATACGCAGTATTTT
TRBJ1-6,many,TRBD1,TRBV5-6,CASSSSRGNSPLHF,TGTGCCAGCAGCTCGAGCAGGGGGAATTCACCCCTCCACTTT
TRBJ2-1,-,TRBD2,TRBV10-3,CAISESAGGLHEQFF,TGTGCCATCAGTGAGTCAGCGGGGGGGCTCCATGAGCAGTTCTTC
TRBJ1-2,many,-,TRBV20-1,CSARGGLFNYGYTF,TGCAGTGCTAGGGGGGGACTATTTAACTATGGCTACACCTTC
TRBJ2-7,-,TRBD1,TRBV20-1,CSARHPPGAGGPLEQYF,TGCAGTGCTAGACACCCCCCTGGGGCAGGGGGCCCGCTCGAGCAGTACTTC
TRBJ2-1,-,-,TRBV20-1,CSARLTISPNNEQFF,TGCAGTGCTAGACTCACAATAAGCCCGAACAATGAGCAGTTCTTC
TRBJ2-3,many,-,TRBV24-1,CATSDTQGHVLDTQYF,TGTGCCACCAGTGATACTCAGGGGCATGTTCTCGATACGCAGTATTTT
TRBJ2-7,-,TRBD2,TRBV10-3,CAIRGTSGLYEQYF,TGTGCCATCAGGGGGACTAGCGGGTTATACGAGCAGTACTTC
TRBJ1-1,-,-,TRBV5-5,CASSLKRRMNTEAFF,TGTGCCAGCAGCTTGAAAAGACGGATGAACACTGAAGCTTTCTTT
TRBJ1-3,-,-,TRBV11-2,CASSKRGVNSGNTIYF,TGTGCCAGCAGCAAACGGGGGGTTAACTCTGGAAACACCATATATTTT
TRBJ1-6,-,TRBD1,TRBV6-1,CASARTGTIPYNSPLHF,TGTGCCAGTGCCCGGACAGGGACAATCCCCTATAATTCACCCCTCCACTTT
TRBJ1-5,many,-,TRBV19,CASTDGGRRNQPQHF,TGTGCCAGTACCGATGGGGGACGGCGCAATCAGCCCCAGCATTTT
TRBJ2-7,many,-,TRBV10-3,CAISEDGLQAYEQYF,TGTGCCATCAGTGAGGACGGACTTCAAGCCTACGAGCAGTACTTC
TRBJ1-1,few,-,TRBV12-3/TRBV12-4,CASSLIKGTEAFF,TGTGCCAGCAGTTTAATAAAGGGCACTGAAGCTTTCTTT
TRBJ2-1,-,TRBD2,TRBV9,CASSVESGRDPNEQFF,TGTGCCAGCAGCGTAGAGAGCGGGAGGGACCCCAATGAGCAGTTCTTC
TRBJ2-7,few,-,TRBV30,CASRAHGTHEQYF,TGTGCCTCCCGGGCCCATGGGACCCACGAGCAGTACTTC
TRBJ1-2,-,-,TRBV20-1,CSALHGTGYGYTF,TGCAGTGCTCTACACGGGACGGGCTATGGCTACACCTTC
TRBJ1-2,-,TRBD1,TRBV20-1,CSAKRQGSGYTF,TGCAGTGCTAAACGACAGGGTTCTGGCTACACCTTC
TRBJ1-4,-,-,TRBV20-1,CSAQSYEKLFF,TGCAGTGCCCAGTCTTATGAAAAACTGTTTTTT
TRBJ1-5,many,-,TRBV10-3,CAISESGEQPQHF,TGTGCCATCAGTGAGTCGGGGGAGCAGCCCCAGCATTTT
TRBJ2-5,-,-,TRBV7-9,CASSPQGGGAMMQETQYF,TGTGCCAGCAGCCCCCAGGGAGGGGGCGCGATGATGCAAGAGACCCAGTACTTC
TRBJ1-5,many,-,TRBV6-1,CASSSPQHF,TGTGCCAGCTCATCGCCCCAGCATTTT
TRBJ2-3,many,TRBD1,TRBV7-9,CASSPGTGPVTQYF,TGTGCCAGCAGCCCTGGGACAGGGCCAGTTACGCAGTATTTT
TRBJ1-2,many,-,TRBV6-1,CASSEVFGRETYTF,TGTGCCAGCAGTGAAGTCTTTGGACGGGAGACCTACACCTTC
TRBJ2-7,-,-,TRBV4-1,CASSPGLGGTPYEQYF,TGCGCCAGCAGCCCAGGACTGGGCGGAACCCCCTACGAGCAGTACTTC
TRBJ2-1,-,TRBD2,TRBV6-4,CASSDSPSGNEQFF,TGTGCCAGCAGTGACTCGCCTAGCGGCAATGAGCAGTTCTTC
TRBJ2-7,few,-,TRBV15,CASSPLTAYEQYF,TGTGCCAGCAGCCCCCTGACAGCTTACGAGCAGTACTTC
TRBJ1-5,-,-,TRBV24-1,CATSVGHGSNQPQHF,TGTGCCACCAGTGTTGGACACGGGAGCAATCAGCCCCAGCATTTT
TRBJ2-1,-,TRBD2,TRBV11-2,CASSLVGLAEAPYEQFF,TGTGCCAGCAGCTTAGTAGGGCTAGCGGAAGCGCCCTATGAGCAGTTCTTC
TRBJ2-3,few,-,TRBV20-1,CSASLADTQYF,TGCAGTGCTAGTTTGGCAGATACGCAGTATTTT
TRBJ1-1,-,TRBD1,TRBV6-1,CASSDRGLNTEAFF,TGTGCCAGCAGTGACAGGGGGCTTAACACTGAAGCTTTCTTT
TRBJ1-2,few,-,TRBV30,CAWGPGYTF,TGTGCCTGGGGTCCGGGCTACACCTTC
TRBJ1-6,-,TRBD1,TRBV18,CASSPLGQGGRSPLHF,TGTGCCAGCTCACCCCTCGGACAGGGTGGTCGGTCACCCCTCCACTTT
TRBJ1-5,few,TRBD1,TRBV20-1,CSAMTGALGQPQHF,TGCAGTGCAATGACAGGGGCCCTGGGGCAGCCCCAGCATTTT
TRBJ1-1,few,-,TRBV20-1,CSARFTGNTEAFF,TGCAGTGCTAGGTTTACAGGGAACACTGAAGCTTTCTTT
TRBJ1-4,once,-,TRBV5-1,CASHSGGRDEKLFF,TGCGCCAGCCACTCCGGGGGCAGGGACGAAAAACTGTTTTTT
TRBJ1-1,many,-,TRBV19,CASSISVEAFF,TGTGCCAGTAGTATTTCGGTTGAAGCTTTCTTT
TRBJ2-7,few,-,TRBV30,CAWIGGGSYEQYF,TGTGCCTGGATCGGGGGAGGATCCTACGAGCAGTACTTC
TRBJ2-3,-,TRBD2,TRBV20-1,CSVGLAGATDTQYF,TGCAGCGTAGGGCTAGCGGGGGCCACAGATACGCAGTATTTT
TRBJ2-3,-,TRBD1,TRBV9,CASSVGTGRPDTQYF,TGTGCCAGCAGCGTCGGGACAGGGAGACCAGATACGCAGTATTTT
TRBJ2-7,few,-,TRBV20-1,CSHAGLINYEQYF,TGCAGTCACGCGGGACTCATAAACTACGAGCAGTACTTC
TRBJ2-1,few,TRBD1,TRBV20-1,CSARDRGPGGEQFF,TGCAGTGCTAGGGACAGGGGGCCGGGGGGCGAGCAGTTCTTC
TRBJ1-2,many,TRBD1,TRBV19,CASSADRIYGYTF,TGTGCCAGTAGCGCGGACAGGATCTATGGCTACACCTTC